Presented here are 13 T cell receptor beta chains from one specimen sequenced in a study. TCRdb fed the 5' RACE reads into MiXCR, producing one record per CDR3 protein. This sample has some 45,000 distinct CDR3 sequences, with 28% found just once. The sequenced sample was naive CD4+ T cells sorted from blood. As to subset: naive CD4+ T cells, CD4+CD45RA+CD25-. The receptors stem from a female donor with breast cancer.

This chain links TRBV3-1 with TRBJ2-4; D unresolved. Per germline, CDR1 LGHDT and CDR2 YNNKEL (reference sequence). V was clipped by 1 base and J by 0 bases, with 13 bases between them. The CDR3 runs 17 residues. The CDR3 sequence is CASSQGWGGLAKNIQYF. The CDR3 DNA sequence: TGTGCCAGCAGCCAAGGGTGGGGTGGGCTAGCCAAAAACATTCAGTACTTC.

This clonotype was counted a few times. This chain uses TRBV3-1 with TRBJ1-6, with 11 bases matching TRBD1. Germline trimming cut 4 bases from V and 8 bases from J; bases unmatched to any gene: 4. The germline V gene encodes CDR1 LGHDT and CDR2 YNNKEL (reference sequence). The CDR3 has 15 residues. In DNA, the CDR3 is TGTGCCAGCAGCCTTGGGACAGGGGGAGATTCACCCCTCCACTTT. Translation gives CASSLGTGGDSPLHF. Drawing the rest from reference TRBV3-1 and TRBJ1-6, the complete variable domain is DTAVSQTPKYLVTQMGNDKSIKCEQNLGHDTMYWYKQDSKKFLKIMFSYNNKELIINETVPNRFSPKSPDKAHLNLHINSLELGDSAVYFCASSLGTGGDSPLHFGNGTRLTVT.

The genes are TRBV12-3 or TRBV12-4 and TRBJ2-3; unclear D gene. Trimming stripped 6 bases from V and 1 base from J, with 14 bases between. This CDR3 has 15 residues. The CDR3 spells CASSLAGSGTDTQYF. CDR3 nucleotides: TGTGCCAGCAGCCTCGCCGGCTCGGGCACAGATACGCAGTATTTT.

This clonotype ranks as medium-sized. The gene calls are TRBV9 and TRBJ2-5; TRBD2 agrees at 13 bases. The CDR3 is 16 residues long. The trim removed 4 bases at V and 1 base at J, leaving 4 bases unmatched. The germline V gene has CDR1 SGDLS and CDR2 YYNGEE. CDR3 in amino acids: CASSRTSGGAQETQYF. CDR3 DNA sequence: TGTGCCAGCAGCCGCACTAGCGGGGGGGCCCAAGAGACCCAGTACTTC.

The chain combines TRBV18 with TRBJ2-7, with no clear D. CDR1 and CDR2 (germline): KGHSH, LQKENI. V was clipped by 3 bases and J by 5 bases, with 11 bases between them. The CDR3 runs to 13 residues. The CDR3 protein is CASSPRTLHEQYF. The CDR3 nucleotides are TGTGCCAGCTCACCCCGGACCCTTCACGAGCAGTACTTC.

The chain joins TRBV5-6 to TRBJ1-1; perhaps TRBD1 as D (5 bases). V lost 8 bases and J lost 3, with 17 bases in between. This CDR3 comprises 14 residues. Germline loops: CDR1 SGHDT, CDR2 YYEEEE. The DNA of the CDR3 is TGTGCCAGTCGGGGGTATTCCATAGACACTGAAGCTTTCTTT. Translating gives CASRGYSIDTEAFF.

This clonotype showed up many times. V is TRBV20-1 and J is TRBJ2-7, with a weak D call TRBD2 (5 bases). The CDR3 sequence is 14 residues long. In germline, CDR1 is DFQATT, CDR2 SNEGSKA (reference sequence). Trimming took off 3 bases at V and 2 bases at J, with 14 bases between the two ends. This CDR3 reads CSASPFDYPYEQYF. CDR3 sequence (DNA): TGCAGTGCTAGTCCCTTCGACTACCCCTACGAGCAGTACTTC.

This clonotype counts as medium-sized. The chain has TRBV12-3 or TRBV12-4 and TRBJ2-1, with D perhaps matching TRBD2 (6 bases). The CDR3 runs to 15 residues. V dropped 3 bases and J dropped 7 bases, with 16 bases sitting between them. This chain's CDR3 is CASSLQRAGRNEQFF. The DNA of the CDR3 is TGTGCCAGCAGTTTGCAGCGGGCCGGGCGAAATGAGCAGTTCTTC.

The J gene is TRBJ2-5, the V gene TRBV7-2, with 8 bases that match TRBD2. The germline CDR1 and CDR2 sequences are SGHTA and FQGNSA. With V trimmed by 7 bases and J by 7 bases, 14 bases remained unmatched. This CDR3 has 15 residues. The CDR3 here is CASTGGASGFGTQYF. In nucleotides, the CDR3 is TGTGCCAGCACCGGAGGAGCTAGCGGGTTTGGGACCCAGTACTTC.

The gene calls are TRBV5-1 and TRBJ2-1, with D perhaps assigned TRBD1 or TRBD2 (5 bases each). V lost 0 bases and J lost 4, with 14 bases in between. Germline assignment: CDR1 SGHRS and CDR2 YFSETQ. The CDR3 runs to 16 residues. The CDR3 protein is CASSLAEGTGYNEQFF. As DNA, the CDR3 is TGCGCCAGCAGCTTGGCCGAAGGGACGGGTTACAATGAGCAGTTCTTC.

The chain is built from TRBV9 and TRBJ2-3; D gene ambiguous. The V and J ends lost 4 bases and 6 bases respectively, with 9 bases between them. From germline, CDR1 is SGDLS and CDR2 YYNGEE. CDR3 length: 12 residues. CDR3 region: CASSPRSDTQYF. CDR3 sequence (DNA): TGTGCCAGCAGCCCCCGCTCCGATACGCAGTATTTT.

This clonotype was found a few times. The V gene is TRBV9, the J gene TRBJ2-3; 7 positions agree with TRBD2. Germline V gene lookup returns CDR1 SGDLS and CDR2 YYNGEE. The V and J ends lost 4 bases and 1 base, in that order; junction bases with no gene match: 12. This CDR3 comprises 17 residues. This CDR3 is CASSSTIGLAGTDTQYF. The DNA for the CDR3 is TGTGCCAGCAGCTCAACAATCGGTCTAGCGGGCACAGATACGCAGTATTTT.

The rearrangement links TRBV20-1 to TRBJ2-3, with D maybe TRBD1 (6 bases). The V and J ends lost 6 bases and 0 bases respectively, with 13 bases between them. The germline CDR1 and CDR2 sequences are DFQATT and SNEGSKA (reference sequence). The CDR3 is made up of 14 amino acids. CDR3 region: CSAAGTPSTDTQYF. The CDR3 bases are TGCAGTGCAGCCGGGACACCTAGCACAGATACGCAGTATTTT.